This TCR beta chain was recovered during a study of cytomegalovirus exposure and HLA in healthy donors. The method was immunoSEQ multiplex PCR; TCRdb's version includes in-frame clones alone and lacks a portion of them. The sample carries about 200,000 clones, over 75% recorded once. CDR1 and CDR2 (germline): MNHNS, SASEGT. This CDR3 is built from 13 residues. V gave up 7 bases and J gave up 3 bases, with 13 bases separating them. Material for sequencing was PBMCs. The TCR comes from a young woman in good health and CMV-seropositive. This chain connects TRBV6-1 to TRBJ2-7; TRBD1 is a possible D gene (6 bases). Here the CDR3 DNA reads TGTGCCAGCACCAGGACAGAATTCTACGAGCAGTACTTC. Translation gives CASTRTEFYEQYF.